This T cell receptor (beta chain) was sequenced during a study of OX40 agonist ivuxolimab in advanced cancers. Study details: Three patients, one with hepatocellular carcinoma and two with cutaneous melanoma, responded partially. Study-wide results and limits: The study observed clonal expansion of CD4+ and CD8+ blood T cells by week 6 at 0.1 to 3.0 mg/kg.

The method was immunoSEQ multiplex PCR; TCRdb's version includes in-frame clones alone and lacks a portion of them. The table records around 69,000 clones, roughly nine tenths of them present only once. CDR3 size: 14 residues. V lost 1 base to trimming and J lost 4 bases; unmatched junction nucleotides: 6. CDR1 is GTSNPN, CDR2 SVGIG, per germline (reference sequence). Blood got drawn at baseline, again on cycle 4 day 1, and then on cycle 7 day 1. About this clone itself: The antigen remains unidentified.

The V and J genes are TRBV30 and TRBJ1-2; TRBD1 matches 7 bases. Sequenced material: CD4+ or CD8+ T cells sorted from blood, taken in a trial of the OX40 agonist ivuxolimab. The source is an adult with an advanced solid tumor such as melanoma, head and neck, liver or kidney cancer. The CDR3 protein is CAWSETGEAYGYTF. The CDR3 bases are TGTGCCTGGAGTGAAACAGGGGAGGCCTATGGCTACACCTTC.